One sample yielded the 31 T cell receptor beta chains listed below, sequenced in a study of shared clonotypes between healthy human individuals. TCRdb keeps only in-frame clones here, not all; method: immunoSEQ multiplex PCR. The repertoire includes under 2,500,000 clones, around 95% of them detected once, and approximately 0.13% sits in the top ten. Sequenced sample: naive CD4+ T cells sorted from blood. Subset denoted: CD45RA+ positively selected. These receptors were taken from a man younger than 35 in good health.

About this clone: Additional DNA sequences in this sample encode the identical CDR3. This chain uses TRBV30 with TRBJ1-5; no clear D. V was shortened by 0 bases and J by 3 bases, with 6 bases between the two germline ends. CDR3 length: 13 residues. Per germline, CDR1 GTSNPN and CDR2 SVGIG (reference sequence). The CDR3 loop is CAWSVRSNQPQHF. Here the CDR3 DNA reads TGTGCCTGGAGTGTACGGTCCAATCAGCCCCAGCATTTT.

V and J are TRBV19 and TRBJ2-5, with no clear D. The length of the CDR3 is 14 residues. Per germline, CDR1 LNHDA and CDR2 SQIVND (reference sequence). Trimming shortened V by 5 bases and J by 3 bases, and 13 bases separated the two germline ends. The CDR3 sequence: CASSVIGFEETQYF. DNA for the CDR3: TGTGCCAGTAGTGTGATTGGGTTTGAAGAGACCCAGTACTTC.

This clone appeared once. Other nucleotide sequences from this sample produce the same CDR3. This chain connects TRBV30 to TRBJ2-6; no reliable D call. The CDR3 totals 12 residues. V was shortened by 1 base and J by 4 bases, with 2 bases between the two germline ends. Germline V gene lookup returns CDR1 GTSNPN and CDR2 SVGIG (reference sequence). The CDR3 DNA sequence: TGTGCCTGGAGTGGAGGGGCCAACGTCCTGACTTTC. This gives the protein CAWSGGANVLTF.

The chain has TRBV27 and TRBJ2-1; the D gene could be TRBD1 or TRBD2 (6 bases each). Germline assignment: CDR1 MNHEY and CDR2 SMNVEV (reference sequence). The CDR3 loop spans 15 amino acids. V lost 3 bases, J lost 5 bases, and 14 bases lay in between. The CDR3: CASSFMGGRDNEQFF. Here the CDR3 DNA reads TGTGCCAGCAGTTTTATGGGGGGCCGGGACAATGAGCAGTTCTTC.

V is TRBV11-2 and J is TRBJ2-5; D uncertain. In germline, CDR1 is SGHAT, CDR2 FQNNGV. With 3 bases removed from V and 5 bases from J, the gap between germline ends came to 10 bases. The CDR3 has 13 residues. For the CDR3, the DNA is TGTGCCAGCAGCTTGTGGGAAAGGGAGACCCAGTACTTC. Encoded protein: CASSLWERETQYF.

CDR3 residues: CAWSPPDRYGYTF. CDR3 DNA sequence: TGTGCCTGGAGTCCTCCTGATAGGTATGGCTACACCTTC. The rearrangement links TRBV30 to TRBJ1-2; D gene ambiguous. The CDR3 is made up of 13 amino acids. V lost 2 bases and J 5 bases, leaving 12 bases between the germline ends. The germline V gene encodes CDR1 GTSNPN and CDR2 SVGIG (reference sequence).

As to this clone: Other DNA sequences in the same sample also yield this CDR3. The CDR3 sequence: CASSYRASNQPQHF. CDR3 sequence (DNA): TGTGCCAGCAGTTATAGGGCTAGCAATCAGCCCCAGCATTTT. This chain joins TRBV6-6 and TRBJ1-5; D ambiguous. Germline-derived CDR1 and CDR2 are MNHNY and SVGAGI (reference sequence). The V and J ends lost 3 bases and 0 bases respectively, with 6 bases between them. The CDR3 covers 14 residues.

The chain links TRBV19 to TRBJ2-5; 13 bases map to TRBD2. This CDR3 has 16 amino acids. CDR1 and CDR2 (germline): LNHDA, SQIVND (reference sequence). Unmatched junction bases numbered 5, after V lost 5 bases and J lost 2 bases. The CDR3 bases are TGTGCCAGTAGTGGGGGACTAGCGGGGAAACAAGAGACCCAGTACTTC. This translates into CASSGGLAGKQETQYF.

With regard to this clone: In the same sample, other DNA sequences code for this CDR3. This CDR3 reads CASSLAGGTGELFF. In DNA, the CDR3 is TGTGCCAGCAGCTTAGCGGGAGGGACCGGGGAGCTGTTTTTT. The rearrangement links TRBV11-2 to TRBJ2-2; 8 bases agree with TRBD2. Germline values: CDR1 SGHAT, CDR2 FQNNGV. Germline trimming cut 1 base from V and 5 bases from J; bases unmatched to any gene: 0. The CDR3 runs to 14 residues.

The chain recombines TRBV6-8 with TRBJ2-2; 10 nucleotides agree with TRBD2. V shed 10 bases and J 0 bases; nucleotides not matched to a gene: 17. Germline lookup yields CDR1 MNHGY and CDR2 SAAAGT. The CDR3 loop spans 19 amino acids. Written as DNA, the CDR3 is TGTGCCAACCGGGGGCCAAGCGGGAGGGCCAACGCGAACACCGGGGAGCTGTTTTTT. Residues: CANRGPSGRANANTGELFF.

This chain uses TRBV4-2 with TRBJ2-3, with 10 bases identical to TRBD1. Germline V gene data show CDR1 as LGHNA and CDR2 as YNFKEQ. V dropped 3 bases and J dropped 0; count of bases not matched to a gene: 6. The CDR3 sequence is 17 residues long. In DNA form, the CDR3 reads TGTGCCAGCAGCCAGACGGGGACAGGGGCTAGCACAGATACGCAGTATTTT. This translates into CASSQTGTGASTDTQYF.

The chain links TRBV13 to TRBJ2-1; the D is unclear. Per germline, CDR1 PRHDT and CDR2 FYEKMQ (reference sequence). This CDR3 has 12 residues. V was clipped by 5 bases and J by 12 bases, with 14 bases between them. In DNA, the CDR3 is TGTGCCAGCAGCCCCGGACGAGTTGGGCAGTTCTTC. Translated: CASSPGRVGQFF. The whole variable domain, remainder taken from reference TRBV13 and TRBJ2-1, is AAGVIQSPRHLIKEKRETATLKCYPIPRHDTVYWYQQGPGQDPQFLISFYEKMQSDKGSIPDRFSAQQFSDYHSELNMSSLELGDSALYFCASSPGRVGQFFGPGTRLTVL.

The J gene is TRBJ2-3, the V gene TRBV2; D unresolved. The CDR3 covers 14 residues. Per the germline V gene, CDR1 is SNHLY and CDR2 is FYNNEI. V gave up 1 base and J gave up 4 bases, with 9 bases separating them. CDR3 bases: TGTGCCAGCAGTGAAGGGAACAGTGCAGATACGCAGTATTTT. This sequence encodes CASSEGNSADTQYF.

CDR3 nucleotides: TGTGCCAGCAGCTTAGATCCCCAGGGCGTAGCTTTCTTT. Its protein is CASSLDPQGVAFF. The V gene is TRBV11-2, the J gene TRBJ1-1; D may be TRBD1 (5 bases). V was pared by 0 bases and J by 10 bases, with 12 bases between. Looked up from germline, CDR1 is SGHAT and CDR2 is FQNNGV. There are 13 residues in the CDR3.

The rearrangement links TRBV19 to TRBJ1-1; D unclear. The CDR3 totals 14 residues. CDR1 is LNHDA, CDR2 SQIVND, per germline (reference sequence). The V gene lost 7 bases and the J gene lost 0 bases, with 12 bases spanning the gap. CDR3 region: CASNPGEVNTEAFF. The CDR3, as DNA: TGTGCCAGTAACCCCGGGGAGGTGAACACTGAAGCTTTCTTT.

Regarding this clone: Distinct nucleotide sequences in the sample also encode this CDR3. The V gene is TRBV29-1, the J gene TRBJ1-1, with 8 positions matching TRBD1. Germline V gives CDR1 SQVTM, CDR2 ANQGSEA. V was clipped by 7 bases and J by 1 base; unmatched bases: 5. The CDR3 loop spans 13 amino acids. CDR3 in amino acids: CSARQGSNTEAFF. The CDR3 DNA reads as TGCAGCGCCAGACAGGGGTCGAACACTGAAGCTTTCTTT. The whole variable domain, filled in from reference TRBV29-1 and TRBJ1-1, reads SAVISQKPSRDICQRGTSLTIQCQVDSQVTMMFWYRQQPGQSLTLIATANQGSEATYESGFVIDKFPISRPNLTFSTLTVSNMSPEDSSIYLCSARQGSNTEAFFGQGTRLTVV.

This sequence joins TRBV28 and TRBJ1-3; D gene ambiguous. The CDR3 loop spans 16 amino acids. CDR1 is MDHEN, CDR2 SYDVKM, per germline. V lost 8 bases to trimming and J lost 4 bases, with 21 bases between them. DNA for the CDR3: TGTGCCAGCTCCCTCGTAAGGACCCAGGTGGGAAACACCATATATTTT. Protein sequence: CASSLVRTQVGNTIYF.

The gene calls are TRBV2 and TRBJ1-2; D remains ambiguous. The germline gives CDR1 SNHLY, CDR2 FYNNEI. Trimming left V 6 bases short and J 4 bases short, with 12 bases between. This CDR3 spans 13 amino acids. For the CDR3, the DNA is TGTGCCAGCAGGTCTGGGCAGTCCTATGGCTACACCTTC. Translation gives CASRSGQSYGYTF.

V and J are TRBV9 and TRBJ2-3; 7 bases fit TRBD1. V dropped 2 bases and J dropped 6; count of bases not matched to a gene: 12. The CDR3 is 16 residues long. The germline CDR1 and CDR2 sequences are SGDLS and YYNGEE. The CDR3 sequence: CASSVLPDRRPDTQYF. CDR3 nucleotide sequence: TGTGCCAGCAGCGTTCTGCCGGACAGGAGGCCGGATACGCAGTATTTT.

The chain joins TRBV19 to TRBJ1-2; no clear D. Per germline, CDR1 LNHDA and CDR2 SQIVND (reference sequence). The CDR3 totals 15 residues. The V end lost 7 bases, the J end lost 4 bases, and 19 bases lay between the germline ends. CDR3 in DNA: TGTGCCAGTACCTCTTCGCATTCAGCATTCTATGGCTACACCTTC. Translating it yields CASTSSHSAFYGYTF.

The CDR3 loop is CASSYSAGAGANVLTF. CDR3 bases: TGTGCCAGCAGTTACTCGGCCGGTGCTGGGGCCAACGTCCTGACTTTC. The genes are TRBV6-5 and TRBJ2-6, with D uncertain. This CDR3 spans 16 amino acids. V lost 0 bases, J lost 2 bases, and 8 bases lay in between. The germline V gene encodes CDR1 MNHEY and CDR2 SVGAGI.

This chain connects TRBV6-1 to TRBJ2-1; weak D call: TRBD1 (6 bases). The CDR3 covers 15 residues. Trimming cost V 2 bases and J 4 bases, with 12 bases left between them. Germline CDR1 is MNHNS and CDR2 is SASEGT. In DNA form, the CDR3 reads TGTGCCAGCAGTGAACGGGACACCGGTTACAATGAGCAGTTCTTC. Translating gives CASSERDTGYNEQFF.

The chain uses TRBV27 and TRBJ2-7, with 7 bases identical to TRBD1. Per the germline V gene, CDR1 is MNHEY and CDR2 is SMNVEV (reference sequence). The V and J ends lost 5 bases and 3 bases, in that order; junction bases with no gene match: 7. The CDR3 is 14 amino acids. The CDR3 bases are TGTGCCAGCAGTCGAACAACAGGGGACTACGAGCAGTACTTC. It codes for CASSRTTGDYEQYF.

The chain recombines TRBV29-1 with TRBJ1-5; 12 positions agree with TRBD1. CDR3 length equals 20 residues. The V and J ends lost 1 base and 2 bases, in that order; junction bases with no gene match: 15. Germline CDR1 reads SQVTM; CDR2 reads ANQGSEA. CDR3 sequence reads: CSVEALDGTGGDLGNQPQHF. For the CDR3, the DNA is TGCAGCGTTGAAGCGTTAGACGGGACAGGGGGCGATTTAGGCAATCAGCCCCAGCATTTT.

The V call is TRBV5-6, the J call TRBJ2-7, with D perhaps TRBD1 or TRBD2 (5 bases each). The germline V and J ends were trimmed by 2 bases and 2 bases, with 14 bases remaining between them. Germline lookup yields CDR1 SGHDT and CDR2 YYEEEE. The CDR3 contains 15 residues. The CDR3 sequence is CASSFPGPTPYEQYF. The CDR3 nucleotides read TGTGCCAGCAGCTTTCCGGGACCCACCCCCTACGAGCAGTACTTC. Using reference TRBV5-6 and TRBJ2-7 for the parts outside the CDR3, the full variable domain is DAGVTQSPTHLIKTRGQQVTLRCSPKSGHDTVSWYQQALGQGPQFIFQYYEEEERQRGNFPDRFSGHQFPNYSSELNVNALLLGDSALYLCASSFPGPTPYEQYFGPGTRLTVT.

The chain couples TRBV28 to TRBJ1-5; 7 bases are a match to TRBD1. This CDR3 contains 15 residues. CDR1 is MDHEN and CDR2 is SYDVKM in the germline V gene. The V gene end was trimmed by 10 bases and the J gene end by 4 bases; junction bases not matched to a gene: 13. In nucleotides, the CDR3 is TGTGCCACCGGACCTCCGGGACAGATAAATCAGCCCCAGCATTTT. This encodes CATGPPGQINQPQHF.

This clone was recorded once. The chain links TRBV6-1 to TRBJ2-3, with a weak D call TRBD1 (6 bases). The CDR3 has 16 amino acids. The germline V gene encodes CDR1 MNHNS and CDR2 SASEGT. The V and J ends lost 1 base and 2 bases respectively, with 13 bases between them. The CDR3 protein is CASSEVGDTHTDTQYF. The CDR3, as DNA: TGTGCCAGCAGTGAAGTGGGGGACACTCACACAGATACGCAGTATTTT.

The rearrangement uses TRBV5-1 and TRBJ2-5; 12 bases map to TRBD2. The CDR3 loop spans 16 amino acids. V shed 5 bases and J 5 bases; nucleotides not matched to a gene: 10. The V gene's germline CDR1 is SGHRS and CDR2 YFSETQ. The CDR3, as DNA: TGCGCCAGCAGTCGCTCGACTAGCGGGAGCGAGGAGACCCAGTACTTC. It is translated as CASSRSTSGSEETQYF.

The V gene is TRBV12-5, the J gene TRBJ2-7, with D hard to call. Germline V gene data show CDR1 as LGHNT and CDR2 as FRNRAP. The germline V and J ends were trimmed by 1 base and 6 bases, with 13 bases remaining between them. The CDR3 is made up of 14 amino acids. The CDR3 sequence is CASGLDPPGGEQYF. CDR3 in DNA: TGTGCTAGTGGTTTGGATCCCCCGGGCGGCGAGCAGTACTTC.

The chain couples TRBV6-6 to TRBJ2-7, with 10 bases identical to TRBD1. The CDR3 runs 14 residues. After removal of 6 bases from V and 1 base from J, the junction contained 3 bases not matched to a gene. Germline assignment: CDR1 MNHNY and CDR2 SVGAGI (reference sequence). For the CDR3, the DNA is TGTGCCAGCAGGACAGGGGGCTCTTCCTACGAGCAGTACTTC. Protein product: CASRTGGSSYEQYF.

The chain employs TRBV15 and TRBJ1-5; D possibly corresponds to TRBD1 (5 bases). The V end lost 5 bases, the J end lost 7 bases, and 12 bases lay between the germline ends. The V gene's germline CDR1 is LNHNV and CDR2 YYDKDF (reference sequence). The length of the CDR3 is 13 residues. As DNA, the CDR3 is TGTGCCACCAGCCCGACAGTGCGGCAGCCCCAGCATTTT. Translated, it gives CATSPTVRQPQHF.